A single sample is the source of the 28 T cell receptor beta chains below, sequenced in a study of T cell responses to AZD1222 COVID-19 vaccine. Clones were read by immunoSEQ multiplex PCR, and TCRdb kept only the in-frame ones, dropping some. The repertoire has some 130,000 clones, approximately 95% of them found once; the top ten carry about 6.7%. Sequences were derived from peripheral blood, sampled 28 days after the second AZD1222 dose. These TCRs come from an adult who received the AZD1222 COVID-19 vaccine.

This sequence joins TRBV5-1 and TRBJ2-2; tentatively, D is TRBD1 (6 bases). The CDR3 has 18 residues. Deletions cut 4 bases from V and 1 base from J, with 20 bases between. Germline CDR1 and CDR2: SGHRS and YFSETQ. The CDR3 DNA sequence: TGCGCCAGCAGCCCCCGGATCAGGGGCGCTGGGAACACCGGGGAGCTGTTTTTT. As protein: CASSPRIRGAGNTGELFF.

The chain has TRBV20-1 and TRBJ1-2; D is unclear. Germline CDR1 is DFQATT and CDR2 is SNEGSKA (reference sequence). The CDR3 contains 13 residues. V lost 3 bases, J lost 4 bases, and 12 bases lay in between. In DNA form, the CDR3 reads TGCAGTGCTAGTTCGTGGAGGTCCTATGGCTACACCTTC. As protein: CSASSWRSYGYTF.

This sequence joins TRBV5-4 and TRBJ2-7; either TRBD1 or TRBD2 may fit D (5 bases each). Trimming pared 4 bases from V and 0 bases from J, leaving 14 bases between. The CDR3 totals 15 residues. Germline V gene data show CDR1 as SGHNT and CDR2 as YYREEE (reference sequence). The CDR3 loop reads CASSHKRDPSYEQYF. The DNA of the CDR3 is TGTGCCAGCAGCCATAAAAGGGACCCCTCCTACGAGCAGTACTTC.

The chain combines TRBV7-9 with TRBJ1-4; 8 nucleotides agree with TRBD1. The germline V gene has CDR1 SEHNR and CDR2 FQNEAQ (reference sequence). This CDR3 has 14 residues. J lost 7 bases, V lost 6 bases, and 7 bases had no gene match. The CDR3 sequence: CASRRTGSLEKLFF. CDR3 sequence (DNA): TGTGCCAGCAGGCGGACAGGGTCCCTTGAAAAACTGTTTTTT.

This chain connects TRBV19 to TRBJ1-1; D uncertain. V was clipped by 8 bases and J by 6 bases, with 16 bases between them. CDR3 size: 13 residues. Germline V gives CDR1 LNHDA, CDR2 SQIVND (reference sequence). CDR3 protein: CASCRGRLAEAFF. Here the CDR3 DNA reads TGTGCCAGTTGCCGCGGCCGTCTGGCTGAAGCTTTCTTT. Combining the CDR3 with reference TRBV19 and TRBJ1-1 gives the whole variable domain DGGITQSPKYLFRKEGQNVTLSCEQNLNHDAMYWYRQDPGQGLRLIYYSQIVNDFQKGDIAEGYSVSREKKESFPLTVTSAQKNPTAFYLCASCRGRLAEAFFGQGTRLTVV.

J is TRBJ1-4 and V is TRBV11-2; TRBD1 might be the D (5 bases). Looked up from germline, CDR1 is SGHAT and CDR2 is FQNNGV. Trimming took 5 bases from V and 2 from J, leaving 12 bases between them. This CDR3 comprises 15 residues. DNA of the CDR3: TGTGCCAGCAGCCCGCAGGGAGCTACTAATGAAAAACTGTTTTTT. Translation: CASSPQGATNEKLFF.

V gene TRBV6-6 combines with J gene TRBJ2-3, with D perhaps TRBD2 (5 bases). CDR3 length equals 13 residues. CDR1 is MNHNY, CDR2 SVGAGI, per germline (reference sequence). V gave up 8 bases and J gave up 2 bases, with 11 bases separating them. Written as DNA, the CDR3 is TGTGCCAGCCTCGGGGAGCACACAGATACGCAGTATTTT. This translates into CASLGEHTDTQYF.

This sequence joins TRBV20-1 and TRBJ1-1, with D maybe TRBD1 (6 bases). Germline loops: CDR1 DFQATT, CDR2 SNEGSKA (reference sequence). This CDR3 comprises 11 residues. The V and J ends lost 7 bases and 5 bases respectively, with 11 bases between them. The CDR3, as DNA: TGCAGTGGCGGGGGCCGGACTGAAGCTTTCTTT. Amino acids: CSGGGRTEAFF.

The chain joins TRBV18 to TRBJ2-7; D perhaps matches TRBD2 (6 bases). Looked up from germline, CDR1 is KGHSH and CDR2 is LQKENI. V gave up 0 bases and J gave up 5 bases, with 14 bases separating them. The CDR3 runs 15 residues. CDR3 DNA sequence: TGTGCCAGCTCACCACCGGGACTCGACAATCACGAGCAGTACTTC. Its translation is CASSPPGLDNHEQYF.

V gene TRBV6-6 combines with J gene TRBJ1-1; D may be TRBD1 (5 bases). Germline V gene sequence: CDR1 MNHNY, CDR2 SVGAGI (reference sequence). V gave up 5 bases and J gave up 0 bases, with 25 bases separating them. The CDR3 sequence is 19 residues long. CDR3 DNA: TGTGCCAGCAGTCGAGACGGGGCCAAATTGGGCTTGGTGAACACTGAAGCTTTCTTT. Translating gives CASSRDGAKLGLVNTEAFF.

The gene calls are TRBV7-8 and TRBJ1-5; a weak D match, TRBD1 (5 bases). CDR1 and CDR2 (germline): SGHVS, FQNEAQ. The CDR3 runs 15 residues. The ends were cut back, 4 bases at V and 2 bases at J, with 12 bases in the middle. CDR3 protein: CASSSIRDRNQPQHF. CDR3 sequence (DNA): TGTGCCAGCAGCTCCATCCGGGACCGCAATCAGCCCCAGCATTTT.

This clone was seen only once. This chain connects TRBV5-4 to TRBJ2-7; weak D call: TRBD2 (7 bases). CDR1 and CDR2 from the germline V gene are SGHNT and YYREEE (reference sequence). The ends were cut back, 0 bases at V and 4 bases at J, with 11 bases in the middle. The CDR3 sequence is 14 residues long. CDR3 coding DNA: TGTGCCAGCAGCTTGGTCGGGGGGCGGTACGAGCAGTACTTC. Encoded protein: CASSLVGGRYEQYF.

The chain links TRBV12-3 or TRBV12-4 to TRBJ2-1; weak D call: TRBD2 (7 bases). This CDR3 comprises 12 residues. The germline V and J ends were trimmed by 2 bases and 10 bases, with 9 bases remaining between them. The CDR3, as DNA: TGTGCCAGCAGTTTAAGGGGGGGCGAGCAGTTCTTC. Its translation is CASSLRGGEQFF.

The V and J genes are TRBV5-6 and TRBJ1-4; 8 bases are shared with TRBD1. CDR3 length: 15 amino acids. V shed 4 bases, J shed 7 bases, and the junction held 9 bases outside the gene matches. The germline V gene encodes CDR1 SGHDT and CDR2 YYEEEE. CDR3 protein: CASSPRTGRLEKLFF. In DNA, the CDR3 is TGTGCCAGCAGCCCTCGGACAGGGAGGCTTGAAAAACTGTTTTTT.

The chain joins TRBV5-1 to TRBJ2-7, with D unresolved. The V gene's germline CDR1 is SGHRS and CDR2 YFSETQ. The V and J ends lost 4 bases and 0 bases respectively, with 8 bases between them. The CDR3 sequence is 13 residues long. The CDR3 here is CASSQPHSYEQYF. The CDR3 bases are TGCGCCAGCAGCCAACCGCACTCCTACGAGCAGTACTTC.

This chain uses TRBV5-4 with TRBJ2-5; 8 nucleotides agree with TRBD1. CDR1 is SGHNT and CDR2 is YYREEE in the germline V gene (reference sequence). The CDR3 totals 15 residues. After removal of 0 bases from V and 5 bases from J, the junction contained 6 bases not matched to a gene. CDR3 region: CASSLEGQARETQYF. CDR3 nucleotides: TGTGCCAGCAGCTTGGAGGGACAGGCCAGGGAGACCCAGTACTTC.

The CDR3 bases are TGTGCCAGCAGTAGACAGGGGGGCAATCAGCCCCAGCATTTT. Translating it yields CASSRQGGNQPQHF. V gene TRBV6-2 or TRBV6-3 combines with J gene TRBJ1-5, with 9 bases that match TRBD1. The CDR3 length is 14 residues. Germline V lookup: CDR1 MNHEY, CDR2 SVGEGT. The junction had 1 base not matched to a gene; V was cut back by 5 bases and J by 2 bases.

This CDR3 is CASSTDRVQETQYF. The DNA for the CDR3 is TGTGCCAGCAGTACCGACAGGGTCCAAGAGACCCAGTACTTC. The V gene is TRBV25-1, the J gene TRBJ2-5; TRBD1 aligns across 7 bases. This CDR3 contains 14 residues. The V and J ends lost 5 bases and 1 base, in that order; junction bases with no gene match: 4. Germline assignment: CDR1 MGHDK and CDR2 SYGVNS.

The genes are TRBV6-1 and TRBJ1-5; maybe TRBD1 (5 bases). CDR3 length equals 16 residues. CDR1 and CDR2 from the germline V gene are MNHNS and SASEGT. Trimming cost V 1 base and J 7 bases, with 17 bases left between them. CDR3 coding DNA: TGTGCCAGCAGTGAAGTTTTCAGGGCCCAAGGACAGCCCCAGCATTTT. Amino acids: CASSEVFRAQGQPQHF.

The V call is TRBV30, the J call TRBJ1-1; D may be TRBD1 (5 bases). CDR1 and CDR2 from the germline V gene are GTSNPN and SVGIG (reference sequence). This CDR3 is built from 13 residues. Between the trimmed V and J ends, which lost 3 bases and 2 bases, there was a span of 10 bases. The CDR3 coding sequence is TGTGCCTGGAGCGTCGACAGTAACACTGAAGCTTTCTTT. Protein product: CAWSVDSNTEAFF.

V and J are TRBV5-6 and TRBJ1-1, with 7 nucleotides matching TRBD1. CDR1 and CDR2 (germline): SGHDT, YYEEEE. After removal of 2 bases from V and 8 bases from J, the junction contained 3 bases not matched to a gene. The CDR3 spans 12 residues. In nucleotides, the CDR3 is TGTGCCAGCAGCTTCGGGACAGTCGAAGCTTTCTTT. This codes for CASSFGTVEAFF.

The gene calls are TRBV2 and TRBJ2-7, with TRBD1 matching 7 bases. Trimming took 4 bases from V and 4 from J; bases not matched to a gene: 1. The CDR3 has 12 amino acids. The germline V gene encodes CDR1 SNHLY and CDR2 FYNNEI. CDR3 sequence reads: CASSGQGYEQYF. The CDR3 DNA is TGTGCCAGCAGTGGACAGGGTTACGAGCAGTACTTC.

V usage is TRBV4-1 and J usage is TRBJ2-2; possibly TRBD1 for D (6 bases). Between the trimmed V and J ends, which lost 6 bases and 4 bases, there was a span of 15 bases. This CDR3 region has 15 residues. Germline CDR1 is MGHRA and CDR2 is YSYEKL. The CDR3 loop reads CASRRTGLGTGELFF. In DNA, the CDR3 is TGCGCCAGCAGGCGAACAGGGTTGGGCACCGGGGAGCTGTTTTTT.

V is TRBV5-1 and J is TRBJ1-6; TRBD1 matches at 9 bases. The CDR3 consists of 15 residues. CDR1 and CDR2 from the germline V gene are SGHRS and YFSETQ. The V segment lost 4 bases and the J segment 9 bases; nucleotides outside the gene matches: 8. Here the CDR3 DNA reads TGCGCCAGCAGCGGGACGGGACAGGGTACTTCACCCCTCCACTTT. Amino acids: CASSGTGQGTSPLHF.

CDR3 sequence: CASSLPSSGGYNEQFF. DNA of the CDR3: TGTGCCAGCAGCCTTCCATCTAGCGGGGGATACAATGAGCAGTTCTTC. The V gene is TRBV5-4, the J gene TRBJ2-1; 10 bases agree with TRBD2. This CDR3 is 16 amino acids long. The V segment lost 4 bases and the J segment 4 bases; nucleotides outside the gene matches: 8. Germline V gene sequence: CDR1 SGHNT, CDR2 YYREEE (reference sequence).

The chain employs TRBV6-5 and TRBJ2-7, with TRBD1 as a possible D gene (5 bases). Trimming took off 0 bases at V and 5 bases at J, with 14 bases between the two ends. The CDR3 contains 15 residues. The germline V gene has CDR1 MNHEY and CDR2 SVGAGI. This CDR3 reads CASSYSGQGFNEQYF. The CDR3 bases are TGTGCCAGCAGTTACTCCGGGCAGGGTTTCAACGAGCAGTACTTC.

This chain links TRBV6-5 with TRBJ1-1; D is undetermined. The germline V and J ends were trimmed by 4 bases and 1 base, with 7 bases remaining between them. The CDR3 runs to 13 residues. Germline V gene data show CDR1 as MNHEY and CDR2 as SVGAGI. For the CDR3, the DNA is TGTGCCAGCAGTTCCCGACCGAACACTGAAGCTTTCTTT. Amino acid sequence: CASSSRPNTEAFF.

The chain links TRBV9 to TRBJ1-1, with D perhaps matching TRBD1 (5 bases). Trimming took 2 bases from V and 5 from J, leaving 16 bases between them. CDR1 and CDR2 (germline): SGDLS, YYNGEE. The length of the CDR3 is 15 residues. The CDR3, as DNA: TGTGCCAGCAGCGTGATGGACACCCGGTTAACTGAAGCTTTCTTT. Protein sequence: CASSVMDTRLTEAFF.